This TCR beta chain was retrieved from a study of blood T cell repertoires in COVID-19. There are 17 residues in the CDR3. CDR1 KGHDR and CDR2 SFDVKD come from the germline V gene. V was pared by 3 bases and J by 9 bases, with 15 bases of the junction left unmatched. Assay used: immunoSEQ multiplex PCR; TCRdb lists only in-frame clones, some missing. The sample lists 70,000 to 95,000 clones, nearly 90% occurring once. Material for sequencing was peripheral blood. This receptor was obtained from a man between 65 and 85 years old with acute or convalescent COVID-19. This chain connects TRBV24-1 to TRBJ2-1; TRBD2 matches at 8 bases. The CDR3 coding sequence is TGTGCCACCAGTGATCACCCGTCGGCGGGGGGCCGGGGTGAGCAGTTCTTC. Its protein is CATSDHPSAGGRGEQFF.